A single sample gave rise to the 13 T cell receptor beta chains below, sequenced in a study of OX40 agonist ivuxolimab in advanced cancers. Some clones are missing from TCRdb's copy, which holds only in-frame ones; the method was immunoSEQ multiplex PCR. This sample carries about 46,000 clones, around 77% of them seen once, and the ten largest clones take more than 2.5%. The source was CD4+ or CD8+ T cells sorted from blood, collected in a trial of the OX40 agonist ivuxolimab. These receptors originate from an adult with an advanced solid tumor such as melanoma, head and neck, liver or kidney cancer.

The V call is TRBV27, the J call TRBJ2-4; D might be TRBD1 (7 bases). Trimming stripped 3 bases from V and 9 bases from J, with 9 bases between. Germline V gene lookup returns CDR1 MNHEY and CDR2 SMNVEV (reference sequence). The CDR3 runs to 12 residues. CDR3 coding DNA: TGTGCCAGCAGTTTGCAGGGGGGCATTCAGTACTTC. This encodes CASSLQGGIQYF.

The genes are TRBV6-5 and TRBJ1-1; perhaps TRBD1 as D (5 bases). Germline CDR1 and CDR2: MNHEY and SVGAGI. The V end lost 4 bases, the J end lost 5 bases, and 14 bases lay between the germline ends. The CDR3 is made up of 14 amino acids. The CDR3 nucleotides read TGTGCCAGCAGTTGGACGGAGAAGGGGACTGAAGCTTTCTTT. Its protein product is CASSWTEKGTEAFF.

The CDR3: CASRDRRATYNEQFF. DNA of the CDR3: TGTGCCAGCAGAGACCGACGCGCTACCTACAATGAGCAGTTCTTC. This chain links TRBV6-1 with TRBJ2-1, with D unclear. The V and J ends lost 6 bases and 2 bases respectively, with 14 bases between them. CDR3 length: 15 residues. Germline V lookup: CDR1 MNHNS, CDR2 SASEGT.

The V gene is TRBV6-4, the J gene TRBJ2-3; D gene uncertain. The CDR3 loop spans 12 amino acids. Per germline, CDR1 MRHNA and CDR2 SNTAGT. V dropped 2 bases and J dropped 2 bases, with 2 bases sitting between them. The CDR3 DNA is TGTGCCAGCAGTGACCCCACAGATACGCAGTATTTT. Encoded protein: CASSDPTDTQYF.

The chain links TRBV28 to TRBJ2-3; 10 bases match TRBD2. After removal of 4 bases from V and 0 bases from J, the junction contained 16 bases not matched to a gene. The CDR3 loop spans 20 amino acids. Per germline, CDR1 MDHEN and CDR2 SYDVKM. In DNA, the CDR3 is TGTGCCAGCAGTTCCCCGCGCGGGTGGGCTAGCGGGAGTAGCACAGATACGCAGTATTTT. Translation gives CASSSPRGWASGSSTDTQYF.

By share, this clone ranks as medium-sized (0.01 to 0.1%). The chain links TRBV11-2 to TRBJ1-1; no clear D gene. Germline CDR1 SGHAT, CDR2 FQNNGV. This CDR3 spans 12 amino acids. V was trimmed by 2 bases and J by 7 bases, leaving 8 bases between them. CDR3 protein: CASSLLRGEAFF. CDR3 DNA sequence: TGTGCCAGCAGCTTATTGCGGGGTGAAGCTTTCTTT.

This chain links TRBV30 with TRBJ2-7, with a tentative D call TRBD1 (5 bases). CDR1 is GTSNPN, CDR2 SVGIG, per germline (reference sequence). The CDR3 runs 13 residues. With 2 bases removed from V and 2 bases from J, the gap between germline ends came to 10 bases. CDR3 protein: CAWSRTSTYEQYF. The CDR3 DNA reads TGTGCCTGGAGTAGGACATCTACCTACGAGCAGTACTTC.

The gene calls are TRBV19 and TRBJ1-1; D remains unclear. Per the germline V gene, CDR1 is LNHDA and CDR2 is SQIVND (reference sequence). This CDR3 region has 13 residues. Trimming took off 3 bases at V and 5 bases at J, with 10 bases between the two ends. CDR3 DNA sequence: TGTGCCAGTAGTATCCGAGGAGGGACTGAAGCTTTCTTT. Its protein product is CASSIRGGTEAFF. The full variable domain, in which reference TRBV19 and TRBJ1-1 provide the parts outside the CDR3, is DGGITQSPKYLFRKEGQNVTLSCEQNLNHDAMYWYRQDPGQGLRLIYYSQIVNDFQKGDIAEGYSVSREKKESFPLTVTSAQKNPTAFYLCASSIRGGTEAFFGQGTRLTVV.

The gene calls are TRBV6-1 and TRBJ1-1; D unclear. The CDR3 length is 14 residues. With 3 bases removed from V and 4 bases from J, the gap between germline ends came to 12 bases. Germline assignment: CDR1 MNHNS and CDR2 SASEGT. This CDR3 reads CASSDLALGTEAFF. The CDR3 nucleotides read TGTGCCAGCAGTGACTTAGCTCTCGGCACTGAAGCTTTCTTT.

As regards this clone: A far larger clone is only one base removed, so a read error is likely. The chain couples TRBV5-1 to TRBJ1-6, with no clear D. Per the germline V gene, CDR1 is SGHRS and CDR2 is YFSETQ. This CDR3 comprises 14 residues. Deletions cut 1 base from V and 7 bases from J, with 9 bases between. Here the CDR3 DNA reads TGCGCCAGCAGCTTGCGGGGTTACAATTCACCCCTCCACTTT. Translation: CASSLRGYNSPLHF.

The genes are TRBV7-2 and TRBJ2-7; D is tentatively TRBD1 or TRBD2 (5 bases each). The CDR3 totals 15 residues. Trimming removed 2 bases at V and 1 base at J, with 12 bases between. In germline, CDR1 is SGHTA, CDR2 FQGNSA. CDR3 sequence: CASSLYGTGSYEQYF. CDR3 bases: TGTGCCAGCAGCTTATACGGGACGGGATCCTACGAGCAGTACTTC.

CDR3 loop: CASKSSGQGYEKLFF. In DNA, the CDR3 is TGTGCCAGCAAGTCCTCGGGACAGGGGTATGAAAAACTGTTTTTT. The rearrangement uses TRBV28 and TRBJ1-4; 10 bases are a match to TRBD1. V shed 7 bases and J 6 bases; nucleotides not matched to a gene: 8. Germline V gene lookup returns CDR1 MDHEN and CDR2 SYDVKM. This CDR3 is built from 15 residues.

Note on this clone: Compared with germline, one end of the junction differs, possibly owing to a read error. The identical CDR3 is also encoded by other nucleotide sequences in the sample. The rearrangement links TRBV10-1 to TRBJ1-6; D is possibly TRBD1 (5 bases). Germline CDR1 reads WNHNN; CDR2 reads SYGVQD (reference sequence). The CDR3 is 17 amino acids. The CDR3 DNA reads TGCGCCAGCAGACGAGATAGACAGAGCTCCTATAATTCACCCCTTCACTTT. Translation: CASRRDRQSSYNSPLHF.